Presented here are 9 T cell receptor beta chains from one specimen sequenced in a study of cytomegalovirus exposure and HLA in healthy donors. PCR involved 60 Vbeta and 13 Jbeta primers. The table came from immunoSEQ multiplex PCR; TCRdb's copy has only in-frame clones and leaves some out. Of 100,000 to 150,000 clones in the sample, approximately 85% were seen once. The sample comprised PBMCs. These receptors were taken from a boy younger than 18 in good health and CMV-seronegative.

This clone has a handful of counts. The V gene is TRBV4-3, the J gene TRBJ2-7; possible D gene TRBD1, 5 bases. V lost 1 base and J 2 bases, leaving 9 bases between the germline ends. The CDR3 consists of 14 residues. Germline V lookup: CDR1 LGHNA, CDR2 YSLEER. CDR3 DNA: TGCGCCAGCAGCCAAGGTACGGACACCTACGAGCAGTACTTC. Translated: CASSQGTDTYEQYF.

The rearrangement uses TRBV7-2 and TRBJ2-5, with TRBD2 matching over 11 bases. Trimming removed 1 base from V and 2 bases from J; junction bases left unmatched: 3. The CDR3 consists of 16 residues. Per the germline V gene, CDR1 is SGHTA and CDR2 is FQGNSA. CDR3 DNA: TGTGCCAGCAGCTTAGTTAGACTAGCGGGGCAAGAGACCCAGTACTTC. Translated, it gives CASSLVRLAGQETQYF.

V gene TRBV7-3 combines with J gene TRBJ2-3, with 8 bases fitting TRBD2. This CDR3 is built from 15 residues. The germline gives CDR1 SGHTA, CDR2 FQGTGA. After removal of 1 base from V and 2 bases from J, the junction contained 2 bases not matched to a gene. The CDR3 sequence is CASSLRAGATDTQYF. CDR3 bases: TGTGCCAGCAGCTTAAGAGCGGGGGCCACAGATACGCAGTATTTT.

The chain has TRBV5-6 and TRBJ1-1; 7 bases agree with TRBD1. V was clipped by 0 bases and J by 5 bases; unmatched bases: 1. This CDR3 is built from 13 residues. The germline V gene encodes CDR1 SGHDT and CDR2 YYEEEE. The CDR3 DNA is TGTGCCAGCAGCTTGGACAGGGGAACTGAAGCTTTCTTT. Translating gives CASSLDRGTEAFF.

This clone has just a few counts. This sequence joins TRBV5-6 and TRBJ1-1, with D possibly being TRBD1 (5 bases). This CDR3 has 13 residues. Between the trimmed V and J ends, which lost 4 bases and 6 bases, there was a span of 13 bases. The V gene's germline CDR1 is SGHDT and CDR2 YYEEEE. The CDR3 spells CASSDGAEAEAFF. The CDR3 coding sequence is TGTGCCAGCAGCGATGGGGCTGAGGCTGAAGCTTTCTTT.

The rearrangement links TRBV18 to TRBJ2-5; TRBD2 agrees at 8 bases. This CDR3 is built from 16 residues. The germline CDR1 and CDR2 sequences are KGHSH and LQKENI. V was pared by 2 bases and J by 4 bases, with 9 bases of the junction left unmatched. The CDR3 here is CASSPAGSRGGETQYF. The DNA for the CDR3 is TGTGCCAGCTCACCAGCTGGAAGTCGGGGGGGAGAGACCCAGTACTTC.

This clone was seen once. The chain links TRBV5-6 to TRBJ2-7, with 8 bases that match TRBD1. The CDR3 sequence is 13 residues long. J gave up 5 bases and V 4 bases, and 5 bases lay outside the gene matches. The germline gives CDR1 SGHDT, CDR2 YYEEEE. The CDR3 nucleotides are TGTGCCAGCAGCGCAACAGGGGGAGACGAGCAGTACTTC. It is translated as CASSATGGDEQYF.

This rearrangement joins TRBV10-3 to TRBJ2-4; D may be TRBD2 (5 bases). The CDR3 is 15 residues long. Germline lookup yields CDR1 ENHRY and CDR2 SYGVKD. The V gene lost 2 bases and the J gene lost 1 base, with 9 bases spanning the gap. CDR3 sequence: CAISEEGAAKNIQYF. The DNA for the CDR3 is TGTGCCATCAGTGAGGAGGGCGCGGCCAAAAACATTCAGTACTTC.

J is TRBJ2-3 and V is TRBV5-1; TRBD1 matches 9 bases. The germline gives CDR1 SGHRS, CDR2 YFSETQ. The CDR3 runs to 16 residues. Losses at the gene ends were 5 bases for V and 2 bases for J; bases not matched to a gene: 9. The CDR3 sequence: CASSSGQGINTDTQYF. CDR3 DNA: TGCGCCAGCAGTTCCGGACAGGGGATTAACACAGATACGCAGTATTTT.